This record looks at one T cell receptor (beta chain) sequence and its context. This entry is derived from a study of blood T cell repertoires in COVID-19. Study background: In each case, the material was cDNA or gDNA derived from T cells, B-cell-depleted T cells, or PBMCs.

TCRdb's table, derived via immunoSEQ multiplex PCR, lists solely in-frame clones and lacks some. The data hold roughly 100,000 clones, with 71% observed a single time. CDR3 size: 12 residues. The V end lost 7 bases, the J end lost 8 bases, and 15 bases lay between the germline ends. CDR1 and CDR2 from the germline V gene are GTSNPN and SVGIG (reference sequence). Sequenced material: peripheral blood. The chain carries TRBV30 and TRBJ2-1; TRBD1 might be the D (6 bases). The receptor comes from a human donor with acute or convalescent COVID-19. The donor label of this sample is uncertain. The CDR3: CALSRGRDEQFF. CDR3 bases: TGTGCCTTGTCCAGGGGCAGGGATGAGCAGTTCTTC. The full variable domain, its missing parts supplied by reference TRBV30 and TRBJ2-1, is SQTIHQWPATLVQPVGSPLSLECTVEGTSNPNLYWYRQAAGRGLQLLFYSVGIGQISSEVPQNLSASRPQDRQFILSSKKLLLSDSGFYLCALSRGRDEQFFGPGTRLTVL.